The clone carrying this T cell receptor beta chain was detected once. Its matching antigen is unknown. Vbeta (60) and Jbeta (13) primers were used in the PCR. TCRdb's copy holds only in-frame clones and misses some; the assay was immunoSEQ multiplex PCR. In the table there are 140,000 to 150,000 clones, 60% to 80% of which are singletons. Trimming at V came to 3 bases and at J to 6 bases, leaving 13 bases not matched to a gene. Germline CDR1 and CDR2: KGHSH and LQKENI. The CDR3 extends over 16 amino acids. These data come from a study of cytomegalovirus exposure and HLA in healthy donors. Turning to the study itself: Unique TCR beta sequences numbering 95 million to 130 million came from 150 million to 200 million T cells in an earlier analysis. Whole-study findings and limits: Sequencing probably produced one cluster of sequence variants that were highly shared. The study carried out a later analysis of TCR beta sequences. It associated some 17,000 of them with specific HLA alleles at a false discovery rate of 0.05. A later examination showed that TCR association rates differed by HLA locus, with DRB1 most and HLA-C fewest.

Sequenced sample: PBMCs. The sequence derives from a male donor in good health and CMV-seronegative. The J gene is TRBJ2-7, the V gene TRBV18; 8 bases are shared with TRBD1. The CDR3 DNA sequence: TGTGCCAGCTCACCGCCCGGACAGGGACAAAATCGCGAGCAGTACTTC. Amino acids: CASSPPGQGQNREQYF.